The 24 T cell receptor beta chains below come from one sample, sequenced in a study of blood T cell repertoires in COVID-19. TCRdb's copy holds only in-frame clones and misses some; the assay was immunoSEQ multiplex PCR. The table records 300,000 to 450,000 clones, 88% of them present only once. Input material: PBMCs or T cells enriched from blood (not recorded which). Receptors were obtained from a woman aged 18-35 years who had recovered from COVID-19.

This clone has only one observation. The V and J genes are TRBV2 and TRBJ1-5; TRBD1 aligns across 10 bases. V dropped 6 bases and J dropped 2; count of bases not matched to a gene: 7. Looked up from germline, CDR1 is SNHLY and CDR2 is FYNNEI. The CDR3 extends over 16 amino acids. This CDR3 reads CASRTGQGMGNQPQHF. In nucleotides, the CDR3 is TGTGCCAGCAGGACGGGACAGGGGATGGGCAATCAGCCCCAGCATTTT.

The chain has TRBV27 and TRBJ1-2, with 10 bases identical to TRBD1. The CDR3 contains 18 residues. CDR1 and CDR2 (germline): MNHEY, SMNVEV (reference sequence). V gave up 0 bases and J gave up 1 base; unmatched junction bases: 8. CDR3 region: CASSLSRTGGPFNYGYTF. The CDR3 coding sequence is TGTGCCAGCAGTTTATCGAGGACAGGGGGACCCTTTAACTATGGCTACACCTTC.

A single count supports this clone. The DNA of the CDR3 is TGTGCCAGCAGCCCTGGACAGGGGATAATCAACACTGAAGCTTTCTTT. It is translated as CASSPGQGIINTEAFF. The chain couples TRBV13 to TRBJ1-1; 9 bases match TRBD1. Per germline, CDR1 PRHDT and CDR2 FYEKMQ (reference sequence). CDR3 size: 16 residues. V shed 5 bases, J shed 2 bases, and the junction held 9 bases outside the gene matches.

This chain connects TRBV2 to TRBJ1-1; TRBD1 matches 9 bases. Germline CDR1 is SNHLY and CDR2 is FYNNEI. This CDR3 is 15 amino acids long. V shed 8 bases, J shed 0 bases, and the junction held 7 bases outside the gene matches. The CDR3 region is CASPRDRDLNTEAFF. In nucleotides, the CDR3 is TGTGCCAGCCCTCGGGACAGGGATTTGAACACTGAAGCTTTCTTT.

The V and J genes are TRBV3-1 (or the pseudogene TRBV3-2) and TRBJ2-3; no definite D call. The V and J ends lost 6 bases and 8 bases respectively, with 18 bases between them. The germline V gene encodes CDR1 LGHDT and CDR2 YNNKEL (reference sequence). The CDR3 extends over 14 amino acids. The CDR3 sequence: CASSPPTSSGTQYF. In nucleotides, the CDR3 is TGTGCCAGCAGTCCCCCCACATCCAGTGGTACGCAGTATTTT.

As to this clone: In the same sample, other DNA sequences code for this CDR3. The V call is TRBV12-3 or TRBV12-4, the J call TRBJ1-5; D ambiguous. Trimming left V 6 bases short and J 0 bases short, with 6 bases between. CDR3 length: 13 residues. Here the CDR3 reads CASSPGSNQPQHF. The CDR3 region has the DNA TGTGCCAGCAGCCCCGGTAGCAATCAGCCCCAGCATTTT.

V usage is TRBV13 and J usage is TRBJ2-1; TRBD2 agrees at 7 bases. The V gene end was trimmed by 9 bases and the J gene end by 2 bases; junction bases not matched to a gene: 4. The CDR3 has 13 amino acids. Germline CDR1 and CDR2: PRHDT and FYEKMQ (reference sequence). CDR3 nucleotides: TGTGCCAGTGAGCGGGGCCCCTACAATGAGCAGTTCTTC. Its protein product is CASERGPYNEQFF.

This sequence joins TRBV7-3 and TRBJ2-5; D may be TRBD1 (6 bases). V was cut by 5 bases and J by 1 base, with 14 bases left in between. The CDR3 is 15 residues long. CDR1 is SGHTA and CDR2 is FQGTGA in the germline V gene. CDR3 sequence: CASSPLGQRQETQYF. CDR3 nucleotides: TGTGCCAGCAGCCCCCTGGGACAACGCCAAGAGACCCAGTACTTC.

The chain carries TRBV30 and TRBJ1-1; D is unresolved. The germline V and J ends were trimmed by 4 bases and 4 bases, with 16 bases remaining between them. The germline V gene encodes CDR1 GTSNPN and CDR2 SVGIG (reference sequence). The CDR3 is 14 amino acids. DNA for the CDR3: TGTGCCTGGATGGAGACGGGGAGCCGCACTGAAGCTTTCTTT. Translating gives CAWMETGSRTEAFF. The variable domain in full, with the rest retrieved from reference TRBV30 and TRBJ1-1, is SQTIHQWPATLVQPVGSPLSLECTVEGTSNPNLYWYRQAAGRGLQLLFYSVGIGQISSEVPQNLSASRPQDRQFILSSKKLLLSDSGFYLCAWMETGSRTEAFFGQGTRLTVV.

The V gene is TRBV21-1, the J gene TRBJ1-1; the table calls TRBD1, which could not be checked here. TRBV21-1 is described as a pseudogene. The CDR3 is 15 amino acids. The DNA for the CDR3 is TGTGCCAGCAGCAAATTAACAGGAAAGAACACTGAAGCTTTCTTT. This gives the protein CASSKLTGKNTEAFF.

The chain joins TRBV2 to TRBJ1-1; D is ambiguous. Germline CDR1 SNHLY, CDR2 FYNNEI. The CDR3 extends over 13 amino acids. V lost 5 bases, J lost 4 bases, and 11 bases lay in between. The CDR3 region has the DNA TGTGCCAGCAGTCAAGACGGGATCACTGAAGCTTTCTTT. Protein product: CASSQDGITEAFF.

The chain carries TRBV27 and TRBJ2-7, with D possibly being TRBD1 (6 bases). Germline V CDR1 and CDR2: MNHEY, SMNVEV (reference sequence). The CDR3 extends over 18 amino acids. Trimming shortened V by 4 bases and J by 2 bases, and 24 bases separated the two germline ends. The DNA of the CDR3 is TGTGCCAGCAGTTCTATAACAGGGTTTGGACAGTCGGCCTACGAGCAGTACTTC. It encodes CASSSITGFGQSAYEQYF.

The chain is built from TRBV19 and TRBJ2-7, with 11 positions matching TRBD1. This CDR3 region has 20 residues. The J segment lost 2 bases and the V segment lost 6 bases, leaving 21 bases of the junction unmatched. Germline CDR1 is LNHDA and CDR2 is SQIVND (reference sequence). This CDR3 reads CASRPYPGQGVSGVPYEQYF. CDR3 in DNA: TGTGCCAGTAGACCCTATCCGGGACAGGGGGTTAGCGGAGTCCCCTACGAGCAGTACTTC.

J is TRBJ1-2 and V is TRBV7-2; D may be TRBD1 (6 bases). Trimming stripped 4 bases from V and 8 bases from J, with 17 bases between. The CDR3 is 14 amino acids. Germline CDR1 SGHTA, CDR2 FQGNSA. The CDR3 DNA is TGTGCCAGCAGCTGGGATGCAGGGGTACGGGGCTACACCTTC. Translating it yields CASSWDAGVRGYTF.

This chain connects TRBV19 to TRBJ1-5, with D perhaps TRBD1 (5 bases). Germline V gene data show CDR1 as LNHDA and CDR2 as SQIVND (reference sequence). Trimming removed 10 bases at V and 6 bases at J, with 25 bases between. CDR3 length: 16 amino acids. The CDR3 DNA sequence: TGTGCCACCAGTTTCGGGGGGGGTAGGACGGCTCAGCCCCAGCATTTT. Its protein is CATSFGGGRTAQPQHF. Variable domain in full (rest from reference TRBV19 and TRBJ1-5): DGGITQSPKYLFRKEGQNVTLSCEQNLNHDAMYWYRQDPGQGLRLIYYSQIVNDFQKGDIAEGYSVSREKKESFPLTVTSAQKNPTAFYLCATSFGGGRTAQPQHFGDGTRLSIL.

The chain recombines TRBV7-2 with TRBJ2-1; TRBD1 aligns across 12 bases. Germline CDR1 reads SGHTA; CDR2 reads FQGNSA. The CDR3 is 18 residues long. V shed 6 bases, J shed 0 bases, and the junction held 9 bases outside the gene matches. The CDR3 nucleotides are TGTGCCAGCAGTCCCGGGACAGGGGGCCCATCCTCCTACAATGAGCAGTTCTTC. It encodes CASSPGTGGPSSYNEQFF.

The rearrangement uses TRBV30 and TRBJ1-6; D unclear. The CDR3 totals 15 residues. Per the germline V gene, CDR1 is GTSNPN and CDR2 is SVGIG (reference sequence). With 3 bases removed from V and 5 bases from J, the gap between germline ends came to 14 bases. CDR3 amino acids: CAWRRELFNNSPLHF. CDR3 DNA: TGTGCCTGGAGGAGAGAGCTTTTCAATAATTCACCCCTCCACTTT.

This clone was picked up one time. V is TRBV6-1 and J is TRBJ2-4; D unresolved. CDR3 length equals 15 residues. Trimming shortened V by 1 base and J by 0 bases, and 7 bases separated the two germline ends. The germline gives CDR1 MNHNS, CDR2 SASEGT. The CDR3 DNA follows: TGTGCCAGCAGTGAAGTACAGTTAGCCAAAAACATTCAGTACTTC. As protein: CASSEVQLAKNIQYF.

The chain uses TRBV4-2 and TRBJ1-1; D is possibly TRBD1 (5 bases). CDR1 is LGHNA, CDR2 YNFKEQ, per germline. This CDR3 is built from 14 residues. The V end lost 3 bases, the J end lost 4 bases, and 12 bases lay between the germline ends. The CDR3 nucleotides read TGTGCCAGCAGCCACGAGCGGGGGTCCACTGAAGCTTTCTTT. Its protein is CASSHERGSTEAFF.

V usage is TRBV7-9 and J usage is TRBJ1-1, with 12 bases identical to TRBD1. V shed 5 bases, J shed 10 bases, and the junction held 8 bases outside the gene matches. The CDR3 consists of 14 residues. CDR1 and CDR2 from the germline V gene are SEHNR and FQNEAQ (reference sequence). The CDR3 reads CASSPGTGGRGAFF. CDR3 DNA: TGTGCCAGCAGCCCCGGGACAGGGGGCCGAGGAGCTTTCTTT.

V and J are TRBV9 and TRBJ1-3, with D tentatively TRBD1 (5 bases). Per germline, CDR1 SGDLS and CDR2 YYNGEE. The V end lost 2 bases, the J end lost 10 bases, and 13 bases lay between the germline ends. The CDR3 has 13 amino acids. Here the CDR3 DNA reads TGTGCCAGCAGCGTTGAAGGGCAGGGAACCATATATTTT. It codes for CASSVEGQGTIYF. The full variable domain, completed using reference TRBV9 and TRBJ1-3, is DSGVTQTPKHLITATGQRVTLRCSPRSGDLSVYWYQQSLDQGLQFLIQYYNGEERAKGNILERFSAQQFPDLHSELNLSSLELGDSALYFCASSVEGQGTIYFGEGSWLTVV.

This chain uses TRBV3-1 (or the pseudogene TRBV3-2) with TRBJ2-5; tentative D call: TRBD1 (6 bases). CDR3 length: 14 residues. Germline CDR1 LGHDT, CDR2 YNNKEL (reference sequence). V was shortened by 2 bases and J by 7 bases, with 14 bases between the two germline ends. The DNA for the CDR3 is TGTGCCAGCAGCCAAAAAGGGGGTATCGGGACCCAGTACTTC. Residues: CASSQKGGIGTQYF.

The chain links TRBV27 to TRBJ2-1; 16 bases match TRBD2. The V gene's germline CDR1 is MNHEY and CDR2 SMNVEV (reference sequence). The J segment lost 15 bases and the V segment lost 5 bases, leaving 13 bases of the junction unmatched. This CDR3 region has 16 residues. CDR3 sequence: CASSLIAGLAGGSPFF. The CDR3 nucleotides are TGTGCCAGCAGTCTAATCGCGGGACTAGCGGGGGGGAGTCCGTTCTTC.

The chain joins TRBV5-4 to TRBJ2-1; D is possibly TRBD2 (6 bases). V was trimmed by 5 bases and J by 0 bases, leaving 12 bases between them. This CDR3 has 15 residues. CDR1 and CDR2 from the germline V gene are SGHNT and YYREEE (reference sequence). The CDR3 DNA reads as TGTGCCAGCAGTCCCGCGACTAGCTCCTACAATGAGCAGTTCTTC. Translated: CASSPATSSYNEQFF. Filled out from reference TRBV5-4 and TRBJ2-1, the complete variable domain reads ETGVTQSPTHLIKTRGQQVTLRCSSQSGHNTVSWYQQALGQGPQFIFQYYREEENGRGNFPPRFSGLQFPNYSSELNVNALELDDSALYLCASSPATSSYNEQFFGPGTRLTVL.